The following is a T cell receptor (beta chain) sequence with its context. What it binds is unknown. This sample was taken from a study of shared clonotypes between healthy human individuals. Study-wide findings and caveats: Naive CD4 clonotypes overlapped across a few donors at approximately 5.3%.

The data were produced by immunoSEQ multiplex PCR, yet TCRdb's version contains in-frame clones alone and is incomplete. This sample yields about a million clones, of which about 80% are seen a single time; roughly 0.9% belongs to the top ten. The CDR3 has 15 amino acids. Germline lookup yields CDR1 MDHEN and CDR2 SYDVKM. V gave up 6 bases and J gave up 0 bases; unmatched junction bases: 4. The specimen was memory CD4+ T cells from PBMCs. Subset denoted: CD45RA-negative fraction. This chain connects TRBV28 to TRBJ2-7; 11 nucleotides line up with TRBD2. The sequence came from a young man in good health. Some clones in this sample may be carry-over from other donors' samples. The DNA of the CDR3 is TGTGCCAGCAGACGGACTAGCGGGCCCTCCTACGAGCAGTACTTC. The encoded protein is CASRRTSGPSYEQYF. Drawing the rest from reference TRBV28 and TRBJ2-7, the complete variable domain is DVKVTQSSRYLVKRTGEKVFLECVQDMDHENMFWYRQDPGLGLRLIYFSYDVKMKEKGDIPEGYSVSREKKERFSLILESASTNQTSMYLCASRRTSGPSYEQYFGPGTRLTVT.